This T cell receptor (beta chain) is drawn from a study of blood T cell repertoires in COVID-19. Study context: PBMCs, B-cell-depleted T cells, or T cells provided the cDNA or gDNA that made up the material.

Assay: immunoSEQ multiplex PCR; the TCRdb copy retains only in-frame clones and omits some. The table lists about 150,000 clones, 65% to 90% of them singletons. The source of this sequence is a man between 65 and 79 years old with acute or convalescent COVID-19. Material for sequencing was peripheral blood.

The CDR3 nucleotides are TGTGCCTCTAGGGGACCCGGGGGGGAGACCCAGTACTTC. It yields the protein CASRGPGGETQYF. This rearrangement joins TRBV30 to TRBJ2-5; TRBD2 agrees at 7 bases. The J segment lost 5 bases and the V segment lost 7 bases, leaving 10 bases of the junction unmatched. Per germline, CDR1 GTSNPN and CDR2 SVGIG (reference sequence). The CDR3 extends over 13 amino acids.